A single sample gave rise to the 31 T cell receptor beta chains below, sequenced in a study of graft-versus-host responses after intestinal transplantation. Some clones are missing from TCRdb's copy, which holds only in-frame ones; the method was immunoSEQ multiplex PCR. The table shows 110,000 to 150,000 clones, with about 93% occurring only once. No antigens are known for them. The sequencing used unstimulated CD4+ T cells sorted from spleen or lymph node cells, collected before intestinal transplant. These receptors were taken from a human donor who received an intestinal transplant.

V is TRBV6-6 and J is TRBJ1-5, with TRBD1 identical over 8 bases. Germline V gives CDR1 MNHNY, CDR2 SVGAGI (reference sequence). The CDR3 totals 15 residues. V lost 5 bases, J lost 2 bases, and 5 bases stayed unmatched. This chain's CDR3 is CASSQTGVGNQPQHF. The CDR3 nucleotides read TGTGCCAGCAGTCAGACAGGGGTGGGCAATCAGCCCCAGCATTTT.

This clone was seen only once. The V and J genes are TRBV5-4 and TRBJ2-7, with 8 bases that match TRBD2. CDR1 SGHNT and CDR2 YYREEE come from the germline V gene (reference sequence). Trimming at V came to 0 bases and at J to 0 bases, leaving 2 bases not matched to a gene. The CDR3 contains 15 residues. The CDR3 is CASSLATSASYEQYF. CDR3 DNA: TGTGCCAGCAGCTTGGCGACTAGCGCCTCCTACGAGCAGTACTTC.

This chain links TRBV19 with TRBJ1-6; 7 bases match TRBD1. Looked up from germline, CDR1 is LNHDA and CDR2 is SQIVND (reference sequence). The J segment lost 6 bases and the V segment lost 5 bases, leaving 4 bases of the junction unmatched. The CDR3 is 14 residues long. The CDR3 nucleotides read TGTGCCAGTAGTCTACAGGGGAGTAATTCACCCCTCCACTTT. This translates into CASSLQGSNSPLHF.

The chain joins TRBV5-1 to TRBJ2-5, with a weak D call TRBD2 (6 bases). The CDR3 runs to 17 residues. CDR1 is SGHRS, CDR2 YFSETQ, per germline. The ends were cut back, 4 bases at V and 1 base at J, with 20 bases in the middle. The CDR3 DNA is TGCGCCAGCAGCCTCCGAGGGGTGAGCGGGCTCCAAGAGACCCAGTACTTC. Translating gives CASSLRGVSGLQETQYF.

The rearrangement uses TRBV28 and TRBJ2-7, with 8 nucleotides matching TRBD1. The CDR3 extends over 15 amino acids. The germline V gene encodes CDR1 MDHEN and CDR2 SYDVKM. Trimming took 6 bases from V and 3 from J; bases not matched to a gene: 10. CDR3 coding DNA: TGTGCCAGCAGGAAATCAGGGGGCGCGCTCTACGAGCAGTACTTC. Its translation: CASRKSGGALYEQYF.

This chain connects TRBV28 to TRBJ1-2, with D unclear. The germline CDR1 and CDR2 sequences are MDHEN and SYDVKM. The V end was cut by 3 bases, the J end by 3 bases, with 14 bases between. This CDR3 has 15 amino acids. The CDR3 is CASSFVGRLHYGYTF. The CDR3 bases are TGTGCCAGCAGTTTCGTGGGTAGGCTTCACTATGGCTACACCTTC.

The V call is TRBV11-3, the J call TRBJ2-1; 12 bases fit TRBD1. Germline V gives CDR1 SGHNT, CDR2 YENEEA. This CDR3 spans 16 amino acids. V lost 5 bases and J lost 7; bases outside the gene matches: 9. The CDR3 bases are TGTGCCAGCAGCGTCCGCGGGACAGGGGGCCTGAATGAGCAGTTCTTC. Translation: CASSVRGTGGLNEQFF.

This sequence joins TRBV6-1 and TRBJ2-5; possible D gene TRBD1, 5 bases. V gave up 4 bases and J gave up 2 bases, with 14 bases separating them. The CDR3 is 15 amino acids. Germline V gene lookup returns CDR1 MNHNS and CDR2 SASEGT. The CDR3 is CASSVMAGPQETQYF. The CDR3 nucleotides read TGTGCCAGCAGTGTTATGGCAGGGCCACAAGAGACCCAGTACTTC.

The rearrangement links TRBV6-6 to TRBJ2-1, with D hard to call. Trimming pared 0 bases from V and 7 bases from J, leaving 1 base between. This CDR3 is built from 11 residues. Per the germline V gene, CDR1 is MNHNY and CDR2 is SVGAGI (reference sequence). In DNA, the CDR3 is TGTGCCAGCAGTTACTCAAATGAGCAGTTCTTC. This gives the protein CASSYSNEQFF.

The chain uses TRBV19 and TRBJ2-7, with TRBD2 identical over 9 bases. Per the germline V gene, CDR1 is LNHDA and CDR2 is SQIVND (reference sequence). The CDR3 has 15 amino acids. Losses at the gene ends were 4 bases for V and 4 bases for J; bases not matched to a gene: 8. CDR3 DNA sequence: TGTGCCAGTAGTACTCGGGGCGGGAGGGCTTACGAGCAGTACTTC. Translation: CASSTRGGRAYEQYF.

This chain links TRBV4-3 with TRBJ2-2, with 7 positions matching TRBD1. The CDR3 spans 15 residues. Germline CDR1 reads LGHNA; CDR2 reads YSLEER. The J segment lost 5 bases and the V segment lost 3 bases, leaving 6 bases of the junction unmatched. The CDR3 sequence is CASSHRQGWTGELFF. The CDR3 DNA sequence: TGCGCCAGCAGCCACAGACAGGGTTGGACCGGGGAGCTGTTTTTT.

The CDR3 loop reads CASSSTSGSPLGEQYF. As DNA, the CDR3 is TGTGCCAGCAGCTCGACTAGCGGGAGCCCGCTTGGCGAGCAGTACTTC. The chain uses TRBV5-4 and TRBJ2-7, with 12 positions matching TRBD2. Germline CDR1 is SGHNT and CDR2 is YYREEE (reference sequence). The CDR3 is made up of 16 amino acids. The trim removed 3 bases at V and 6 bases at J, leaving 10 bases unmatched.

V usage is TRBV27 and J usage is TRBJ2-3, with TRBD1 matching over 7 bases. V was pared by 7 bases and J by 2 bases, with 6 bases of the junction left unmatched. The CDR3 loop spans 14 amino acids. Germline loops: CDR1 MNHEY, CDR2 SMNVEV (reference sequence). DNA for the CDR3: TGTGCCAGCAAAACAGGGGAAACCACAGATACGCAGTATTTT. Translated, it gives CASKTGETTDTQYF.

The chain combines TRBV5-1 with TRBJ2-7; 9 bases match TRBD2. Germline V lookup: CDR1 SGHRS, CDR2 YFSETQ. V trimming: 0 bases; J trimming: 0 bases; junction bases outside the gene matches: 10. This CDR3 region has 18 residues. The CDR3 coding sequence is TGCGCCAGCAGCTTGGTGGCTATGGCGGGAGGGAGCTCCTACGAGCAGTACTTC. Translated: CASSLVAMAGGSSYEQYF.

V is TRBV29-1 and J is TRBJ2-2; D might be TRBD1 or TRBD2, each matching 5 bases. Per the germline V gene, CDR1 is SQVTM and CDR2 is ANQGSEA. With 4 bases removed from V and 7 bases from J, the gap between germline ends came to 10 bases. The CDR3 covers 12 residues. The CDR3 protein is CSVVGVNGELFF. In DNA form, the CDR3 reads TGCAGCGTTGTGGGGGTCAACGGGGAGCTGTTTTTT.

This chain connects TRBV14 to TRBJ2-1; D ambiguous. The V and J ends lost 6 bases and 6 bases respectively, with 12 bases between them. Germline V gene lookup returns CDR1 SGHDN and CDR2 FVKESK. The length of the CDR3 is 13 residues. The CDR3 loop reads CASSRKRSNEQFF. The DNA of the CDR3 is TGTGCCAGCAGTCGCAAACGTTCCAATGAGCAGTTCTTC.

The chain couples TRBV28 to TRBJ2-4; D remains ambiguous. CDR1 is MDHEN and CDR2 is SYDVKM in the germline V gene. This CDR3 spans 13 amino acids. V lost 7 bases and J lost 7, with 14 bases in between. The CDR3 sequence: CASTLGPPNIQYF. The CDR3 nucleotides read TGTGCCAGCACATTGGGTCCCCCGAACATTCAGTACTTC.

The genes are TRBV30 and TRBJ1-6; TRBD1 aligns across 7 bases. The junction had 5 bases not matched to a gene; V was cut back by 2 bases and J by 7 bases. In germline, CDR1 is GTSNPN, CDR2 SVGIG (reference sequence). The CDR3 loop spans 14 amino acids. CDR3 nucleotides: TGTGCCTGGAGTCTAACAGGGGTGAATTCACCCCTCCACTTT. This sequence encodes CAWSLTGVNSPLHF.

In this sample, this clone turned up once. The rearrangement uses TRBV6-4 and TRBJ2-7; a possible D gene is TRBD1 (6 bases). The CDR3 is 15 residues long. The V gene's germline CDR1 is MRHNA and CDR2 SNTAGT. V lost 10 bases and J 0 bases, leaving 19 bases between the germline ends. The DNA for the CDR3 is TGTGCCACCGATGAGGACAGCGAGAGCTCCTACGAGCAGTACTTC. This translates into CATDEDSESSYEQYF.

The chain recombines TRBV7-8 with TRBJ2-5; 7 bases map to TRBD1. CDR1 SGHVS and CDR2 FQNEAQ come from the germline V gene. The CDR3 is made up of 14 amino acids. V lost 5 bases, J lost 1 base, and 4 bases stayed unmatched. Here the CDR3 reads CASSPGTAQETQYF. CDR3 bases: TGTGCCAGCAGCCCCGGGACAGCCCAAGAGACCCAGTACTTC.

This clone was seen a single time. This rearrangement joins TRBV27 to TRBJ2-7, with a possible D match to TRBD1 (5 bases). The V gene's germline CDR1 is MNHEY and CDR2 SMNVEV (reference sequence). The CDR3 has 16 amino acids. V was clipped by 1 base and J by 7 bases, with 20 bases between them. CDR3 amino acids: CASSLWRPDSPWEQYF. For the CDR3, the DNA is TGTGCCAGCAGTTTATGGCGCCCTGACAGTCCCTGGGAGCAGTACTTC.

This chain links TRBV7-9 with TRBJ2-7; 12 bases are a match to TRBD2. The germline V gene encodes CDR1 SEHNR and CDR2 FQNEAQ (reference sequence). The CDR3 is made up of 18 amino acids. V dropped 0 bases and J dropped 2; count of bases not matched to a gene: 8. The chain's CDR3 is CASSLARLAGVSAYEQYF. CDR3 nucleotides: TGTGCCAGCAGCTTAGCAAGACTAGCGGGAGTATCCGCCTACGAGCAGTACTTC.

This chain uses TRBV6-6 with TRBJ2-7, with D possibly matching TRBD1 (6 bases). CDR1 and CDR2 (germline): MNHNY, SVGAGI (reference sequence). Trimming removed 0 bases from V and 7 bases from J, with 13 bases in between. CDR3 length equals 14 residues. The DNA of the CDR3 is TGTGCCAGCAGTTACTCTCAACAGGGACGGGAGCAGTACTTC. This codes for CASSYSQQGREQYF.

The chain employs TRBV9 and TRBJ1-2, with D possibly being TRBD1 (5 bases). The CDR3 extends over 15 amino acids. Trimming pared 4 bases from V and 3 bases from J, leaving 16 bases between. Germline V lookup: CDR1 SGDLS, CDR2 YYNGEE. The CDR3 loop reads CASSPSGARDYGYTF. DNA of the CDR3: TGTGCCAGCAGCCCCTCTGGGGCTCGGGACTATGGCTACACCTTC. Full variable domain (outside the CDR3, taken from reference TRBV9 and TRBJ1-2): DSGVTQTPKHLITATGQRVTLRCSPRSGDLSVYWYQQSLDQGLQFLIQYYNGEERAKGNILERFSAQQFPDLHSELNLSSLELGDSALYFCASSPSGARDYGYTFGSGTRLTVV.

V usage is TRBV15 and J usage is TRBJ2-1; a weak D match, TRBD2 (5 bases). Trimming shortened V by 5 bases and J by 6 bases, and 14 bases separated the two germline ends. Germline assignment: CDR1 LNHNV and CDR2 YYDKDF (reference sequence). The length of the CDR3 is 14 residues. The CDR3 spells CATSSFQGSNEQFF. In nucleotides, the CDR3 is TGTGCCACCAGCTCTTTCCAAGGGAGCAATGAGCAGTTCTTC.

The chain uses TRBV6-1 and TRBJ2-1; 11 bases are shared with TRBD2. V shed 7 bases and J 7 bases; nucleotides not matched to a gene: 9. Looked up from germline, CDR1 is MNHNS and CDR2 is SASEGT. The CDR3 has 15 amino acids. Written as DNA, the CDR3 is TGTGCCAGCAAACATAGCGGGAGGGCTGGAAATGAGCAGTTCTTC. This encodes CASKHSGRAGNEQFF.

For the CDR3, the DNA is TGTGCCAGTAGTACTCGGGGGGGGGCCGAAGCTTTCTTT. As protein: CASSTRGGAEAFF. V is TRBV19 and J is TRBJ1-1; D is perhaps TRBD1 (6 bases). This CDR3 is 13 amino acids long. The V end lost 4 bases, the J end lost 8 bases, and 14 bases lay between the germline ends. Germline lookup yields CDR1 LNHDA and CDR2 SQIVND (reference sequence).

As concerns this clone: The CDR3 ends on some other residue instead of the conserved phenylalanine or tryptophan, so this is likely a read error. The limits of the CDR3 on the DNA are not certain, so only TCRdb's listed CDR3 is given. This sequence joins TRBV19 and TRBJ1-1. Including both end residues, the CDR3 is 9 amino acids long. Per the germline V gene, CDR1 is LNHDA and CDR2 is SQIVND (reference sequence). CDR3 loop: CASSIGRVG.

The rearrangement links TRBV6-1 to TRBJ2-3, with 9 positions matching TRBD1. With 7 bases clipped from V and 1 base from J, the junction kept 6 bases outside the gene matches. CDR3 size: 15 residues. Germline assignment: CDR1 MNHNS and CDR2 SASEGT. In nucleotides, the CDR3 is TGTGCCAGCACCCCGGGACAGGGAGGCACAGATACGCAGTATTTT. Protein sequence: CASTPGQGGTDTQYF.

V and J are TRBV5-8 and TRBJ2-1; 7 bases are a match to TRBD2. The CDR3 is 18 amino acids. With 0 bases clipped from V and 2 bases from J, the junction kept 11 bases outside the gene matches. Looked up from germline, CDR1 is SGHTS and CDR2 is YDEGEE. CDR3 DNA sequence: TGTGCCAGCAGCTTGGCGGTTCGGGCTAGCGGAACCTACAATGAGCAGTTCTTC. Its translation: CASSLAVRASGTYNEQFF.

The V call is TRBV7-9, the J call TRBJ1-5; possibly TRBD1 for D (6 bases). Germline CDR1 is SEHNR and CDR2 is FQNEAQ (reference sequence). CDR3 length: 15 residues. V lost 6 bases and J 6 bases, leaving 18 bases between the germline ends. CDR3 sequence (DNA): TGTGCCAGCAGTCCGGGACAAAATGAACGTCAGCCCCAGCATTTT. The encoded protein is CASSPGQNERQPQHF.